One sample yielded the 25 T cell receptor beta chains listed below, sequenced in a study of cytomegalovirus exposure and HLA in healthy donors. 60 Vbeta and 13 Jbeta primers were used in PCR. This table comes from immunoSEQ multiplex PCR, and its TCRdb copy is limited to in-frame clones, with some not included. The data hold about 180,000 clones, with approximately 82% observed a single time. The material sequenced was PBMCs. Receptors originate from a woman between 25 and 40 years old in good health and CMV-seronegative.

This chain links TRBV28 with TRBJ1-2; D is perhaps TRBD1 (6 bases). The V gene lost 8 bases and the J gene lost 7 bases, with 11 bases spanning the gap. Germline V gene data show CDR1 as MDHEN and CDR2 as SYDVKM. The CDR3 length is 11 residues. CDR3 sequence reads: CASGGGLGYTF. CDR3 bases: TGTGCCAGCGGCGGGGGGCTTGGCTACACCTTC.

This chain links TRBV15 with TRBJ2-5; D perhaps matches TRBD1 (6 bases). Between the trimmed V and J ends, which lost 4 bases and 4 bases, there was a span of 10 bases. CDR3 length equals 13 residues. Germline lookup yields CDR1 LNHNV and CDR2 YYDKDF (reference sequence). The CDR3 region is CATSMLGGETQYF. The CDR3 coding sequence is TGTGCCACCAGCATGTTAGGGGGAGAGACCCAGTACTTC. Full variable domain (rest looked up from reference TRBV15 and TRBJ2-5): DAMVIQNPRYQVTQFGKPVTLSCSQTLNHNVMYWYQQKSSQAPKLLFHYYDKDFNNEADTPDNFQSRRPNTSFCFLDIRSPGLGDTAMYLCATSMLGGETQYFGPGTRLLVL.

This clone was recorded a few times. The gene calls are TRBV2 and TRBJ2-7; 16 positions agree with TRBD2. After removal of 3 bases from V and 5 bases from J, the junction contained 10 bases not matched to a gene. This CDR3 spans 18 amino acids. Germline CDR1 is SNHLY and CDR2 is FYNNEI. The CDR3 loop reads CASSDFGTSGRADHEQYF. In nucleotides, the CDR3 is TGTGCCAGCAGTGATTTTGGGACTAGCGGGAGGGCCGACCACGAGCAGTACTTC.

The chain couples TRBV27 to TRBJ2-1; possible D gene TRBD2, 5 bases. V lost 2 bases and J 0 bases, leaving 5 bases between the germline ends. The CDR3 sequence is 14 residues long. The germline CDR1 and CDR2 sequences are MNHEY and SMNVEV (reference sequence). CDR3 sequence (DNA): TGTGCCAGCAGTTTAACTAGCTCCTACAATGAGCAGTTCTTC. Translated, it gives CASSLTSSYNEQFF.

The chain combines TRBV5-6 with TRBJ1-1, with D possibly TRBD1 on 6 matching bases. Germline-derived CDR1 and CDR2 are SGHDT and YYEEEE. V lost 0 bases, J lost 6 bases, and 12 bases lay in between. The CDR3 consists of 14 residues. The CDR3 nucleotides read TGTGCCAGCAGCTTGGGACAGGCGGAGCCTGAAGCTTTCTTT. It is translated as CASSLGQAEPEAFF. The whole variable domain, remainder taken from reference TRBV5-6 and TRBJ1-1, is DAGVTQSPTHLIKTRGQQVTLRCSPKSGHDTVSWYQQALGQGPQFIFQYYEEEERQRGNFPDRFSGHQFPNYSSELNVNALLLGDSALYLCASSLGQAEPEAFFGQGTRLTVV.

The V gene is TRBV4-3, the J gene TRBJ1-3; no clear D gene. Trimming pared 0 bases from V and 0 bases from J, leaving 3 bases between. This CDR3 has 14 amino acids. CDR1 is LGHNA, CDR2 YSLEER, per germline. The CDR3 nucleotides are TGCGCCAGCAGCCAAGACGGCTCTGGAAACACCATATATTTT. This translates into CASSQDGSGNTIYF.

This clone was picked up many times. The rearrangement uses TRBV4-3 and TRBJ2-2; TRBD2 might be the D (5 bases). The CDR3 covers 14 residues. Germline-derived CDR1 and CDR2 are LGHNA and YSLEER. Trimming pared 0 bases from V and 10 bases from J, leaving 12 bases between. The CDR3 loop is CASSQDTGSLELFF. CDR3 DNA: TGCGCCAGCAGCCAAGATACGGGGAGTCTGGAGCTGTTTTTT.

This chain joins TRBV9 and TRBJ1-3; D ambiguous. The V and J ends lost 6 bases and 2 bases respectively, with 6 bases between them. There are 12 residues in the CDR3. CDR1 is SGDLS, CDR2 YYNGEE, per germline. The chain's CDR3 is CASMGAGNTIYF. CDR3 coding DNA: TGTGCCAGCATGGGAGCTGGAAACACCATATATTTT.

This clone was detected a few times. The chain has TRBV27 and TRBJ2-7, with TRBD1 identical over 8 bases. Germline V gene data show CDR1 as MNHEY and CDR2 as SMNVEV (reference sequence). J was trimmed by 0 bases and V by 6 bases; bases with no gene match: 4. This CDR3 contains 14 residues. CDR3 in amino acids: CASRYDRGSYEQYF. For the CDR3, the DNA is TGTGCCAGCAGATATGACAGGGGCTCCTACGAGCAGTACTTC.

This rearrangement joins TRBV7-6 to TRBJ2-3; D is perhaps TRBD2 (7 bases). CDR1 and CDR2 (germline): SGHVS, FNYEAQ. The CDR3 runs 14 residues. Trimming shortened V by 6 bases and J by 1 base, and 11 bases separated the two germline ends. This chain's CDR3 is CASSQGRGTDTQYF. The CDR3 DNA follows: TGTGCCAGCAGTCAGGGGAGGGGCACAGATACGCAGTATTTT. Using reference TRBV7-6 and TRBJ2-3 for the parts outside the CDR3, the full variable domain is GAGVSQSPRYKVTKRGQDVALRCDPISGHVSLYWYRQALGQGPEFLTYFNYEAQQDKSGLPNDRFSAERPEGSISTLTIQRTEQRDSAMYRCASSQGRGTDTQYFGPGTRLTVL.

This sequence joins TRBV9 and TRBJ2-7; 11 bases agree with TRBD1. The CDR3 is made up of 16 amino acids. CDR1 is SGDLS, CDR2 YYNGEE, per germline. V dropped 3 bases and J dropped 3; count of bases not matched to a gene: 8. As DNA, the CDR3 is TGTGCCAGCAGCGGCGGTCCGGGACAGGGGGTCTACGAGCAGTACTTC. It is translated as CASSGGPGQGVYEQYF.

The J gene is TRBJ2-1, the V gene TRBV2; D may be TRBD2 (6 bases). Germline V gene sequence: CDR1 SNHLY, CDR2 FYNNEI. This CDR3 comprises 14 residues. The V end lost 9 bases, the J end lost 0 bases, and 12 bases lay between the germline ends. The CDR3 protein is CASGRGSSYNEQFF. The CDR3 nucleotides read TGTGCCAGTGGCCGGGGGAGCTCCTACAATGAGCAGTTCTTC. Using reference TRBV2 and TRBJ2-1 for the parts outside the CDR3, the full variable domain is EPEVTQTPSHQVTQMGQEVILRCVPISNHLYFYWYRQILGQKVEFLVSFYNNEISEKSEIFDDQFSVERPDGSNFTLKIRSTKLEDSAMYFCASGRGSSYNEQFFGPGTRLTVL.

V gene TRBV7-6 combines with J gene TRBJ1-3; D gene unclear. Looked up from germline, CDR1 is SGHVS and CDR2 is FNYEAQ. The CDR3 covers 17 residues. With 0 bases removed from V and 0 bases from J, the gap between germline ends came to 12 bases. The CDR3, as DNA: TGTGCCAGCAGCTTAGCCGCCGGAGGGTTCTCTGGAAACACCATATATTTT. It translates to CASSLAAGGFSGNTIYF.

The chain employs TRBV5-1 and TRBJ2-1; tentatively, D is TRBD2 (5 bases). In germline, CDR1 is SGHRS, CDR2 YFSETQ. This CDR3 contains 13 residues. Deletions cut 0 bases from V and 6 bases from J, with 7 bases between. The CDR3 protein is CASSLERINEQFF. CDR3 DNA sequence: TGCGCCAGCAGCTTGGAGCGGATCAATGAGCAGTTCTTC.

The gene calls are TRBV11-3 and TRBJ2-7; the match to TRBD1 covers 7 bases. The CDR3 is 15 amino acids. CDR1 SGHNT and CDR2 YENEEA come from the germline V gene. Trimming at V came to 5 bases and at J to 5 bases, leaving 12 bases not matched to a gene. CDR3 region: CASSPGTVAVHEQYF. CDR3 nucleotides: TGTGCCAGCAGCCCCGGGACAGTTGCCGTCCACGAGCAGTACTTC.

The chain employs TRBV27 and TRBJ2-5; D may be TRBD1 (5 bases). The CDR3 has 13 amino acids. Deletions cut 3 bases from V and 5 bases from J, with 10 bases between. Germline loops: CDR1 MNHEY, CDR2 SMNVEV (reference sequence). CDR3 protein: CASSFISGETQYF. In nucleotides, the CDR3 is TGTGCCAGCAGTTTTATATCAGGGGAGACCCAGTACTTC.

This chain links TRBV28 with TRBJ2-2; maybe TRBD1 (6 bases). Germline V gives CDR1 MDHEN, CDR2 SYDVKM. Trimming removed 1 base from V and 1 base from J, with 22 bases in between. This CDR3 is 20 amino acids long. The CDR3 sequence: CASSLYRLGAGTGNTGELFF. DNA for the CDR3: TGTGCCAGCAGTTTATATCGGTTGGGGGCAGGGACGGGGAACACCGGGGAGCTGTTTTTT.

This chain connects TRBV28 to TRBJ2-3, with TRBD1 identical over 8 bases. The CDR3 has 17 residues. V lost 3 bases and J lost 0; bases outside the gene matches: 8. CDR1 is MDHEN, CDR2 SYDVKM, per germline. In nucleotides, the CDR3 is TGTGCCAGCAGTTTCGGGACAGGAACTCCTAGCACAGATACGCAGTATTTT. It codes for CASSFGTGTPSTDTQYF.

The CDR3 region is CASSLPYGQGGQETQYF. The CDR3 nucleotides read TGTGCCAGCAGCCTTCCTTACGGACAGGGGGGGCAAGAGACCCAGTACTTC. The chain recombines TRBV7-9 with TRBJ2-5; TRBD1 aligns across 10 bases. The germline gives CDR1 SEHNR, CDR2 FQNEAQ (reference sequence). The CDR3 is 17 amino acids. The junction had 11 bases not matched to a gene; V was cut back by 5 bases and J by 2 bases.

The CDR3 sequence: CASSEAGRTGRGTQYF. In nucleotides, the CDR3 is TGTGCCAGCAGTGAAGCTGGGAGGACAGGGCGGGGGACCCAGTACTTC. This rearrangement joins TRBV2 to TRBJ2-5, with 8 positions matching TRBD1. The CDR3 consists of 16 residues. With V trimmed by 0 bases and J by 7 bases, 10 bases remained unmatched. CDR1 SNHLY and CDR2 FYNNEI come from the germline V gene.

This rearrangement joins TRBV19 to TRBJ2-1, with 8 bases identical to TRBD1. With 5 bases clipped from V and 5 bases from J, the junction kept 8 bases outside the gene matches. The CDR3 loop spans 15 amino acids. Germline V CDR1 and CDR2: LNHDA, SQIVND (reference sequence). CDR3 in DNA: TGTGCCAGTAGTGTACGGGACAGGAATAACAATGAGCAGTTCTTC. Protein product: CASSVRDRNNNEQFF.

The J gene is TRBJ2-5, the V gene TRBV4-3; maybe TRBD1 (5 bases). The J call could be wrong; TRBJ2-7 is a better fit for the DNA end. The CDR3 length is 15 residues. Per germline, CDR1 LGHNA and CDR2 YSLEER. The CDR3 spells CASSSVIGASYEQYF. In nucleotides, the CDR3 is TGCGCCAGCAGCTCCGTAATTGGGGCTTCCTACGAGCAGTACTTC.

This rearrangement joins TRBV5-1 to TRBJ2-1; D might be TRBD2 (6 bases). The V gene's germline CDR1 is SGHRS and CDR2 YFSETQ. The length of the CDR3 is 14 residues. V lost 0 bases to trimming and J lost 5 bases, with 9 bases between them. The CDR3 loop is CASSLAGADNEQFF. The CDR3 nucleotides are TGCGCCAGCAGCTTGGCGGGAGCGGACAATGAGCAGTTCTTC.

For this clone: At one of its ends the junction is not consistent with the germline gene, which may arise from a read error. The genes are TRBV2 and TRBJ1-5; TRBD1 is a possible D gene (6 bases). CDR3 size: 15 residues. Germline values: CDR1 SNHLY, CDR2 FYNNEI. The CDR3 coding sequence is TGTGCCAGCAGAGAAGACAGGATCTTCAATCAGCCCCAGCATTTT. This translates into CASREDRIFNQPQHF.

The chain combines TRBV19 with TRBJ2-5, with D perhaps TRBD2 (6 bases). Germline lookup yields CDR1 LNHDA and CDR2 SQIVND (reference sequence). The CDR3 is 14 residues long. V lost 3 bases and J 4 bases, leaving 12 bases between the germline ends. The CDR3 coding sequence is TGTGCCAGTAGTATCTCGGGGGACGGAGAGACCCAGTACTTC. Its protein product is CASSISGDGETQYF.